These 19 T cell receptor beta chains were sequenced from one sample in a study of metastatic and nonmetastatic thyroid tumors. Not a single patient had been given any form of treatment at any point before undergoing thyroid surgery. From the PCR reads, TCRdb re-called clones with MiXCR. There are some 45,000 clones in the sample; 15% to 20% occur only once, and 20% to 25% lies in the top ten. The sequenced sample was blood. The receptor source for this set is a female donor with papillary thyroid cancer or a benign thyroid nodule (not recorded which). Some clones in this sample may be carry-over from other donors' samples.

Comment on this clone: Given the absence of the conserved phenylalanine or tryptophan at the CDR3 end, a read error is likely. No DNA is shown, since the ends of the CDR3 on it are uncertain; the CDR3 is the one TCRdb lists. The rearrangement uses TRBV30 and TRBJ2-3; whether TRBD2, the table's D call, matches the DNA was not checked. The CDR3 numbers 15 amino acids, ends counted. In germline, CDR1 is GTSNPN, CDR2 SVGIG (reference sequence). The CDR3 reads CAWSSRDSFTDTHNI.

This clone came up many times. This CDR3 reads CASSLEGGPRNTGELFF. The CDR3 coding sequence is TGCGCCAGCAGCTTGGAGGGCGGGCCAAGGAACACCGGGGAGCTGTTTTTT. The chain carries TRBV5-1 and TRBJ2-2, with a tentative D call TRBD2 (5 bases). Germline V gene sequence: CDR1 SGHRS, CDR2 YFSETQ. The V end was cut by 0 bases, the J end by 1 base, with 13 bases between. The CDR3 contains 17 residues.

There are many counts of this clone. V is TRBV9 and J is TRBJ1-1; unclear D gene. The CDR3 sequence is 14 residues long. Germline CDR1 is SGDLS and CDR2 is YYNGEE. Trimming removed 1 base from V and 3 bases from J, with 10 bases in between. Written as DNA, the CDR3 is TGTGCCAGCAGCGTATTACAGAAGGACACTGAAGCTTTCTTT. It specifies CASSVLQKDTEAFF.

This clone was found many times. The genes are TRBV20-1 and TRBJ2-7; 7 bases are a match to TRBD1. With V trimmed by 1 base and J by 0 bases, 3 bases remained unmatched. Per germline, CDR1 DFQATT and CDR2 SNEGSKA (reference sequence). The CDR3 has 14 amino acids. CDR3 protein: CSARGQGSSYEQYF. The DNA of the CDR3 is TGCAGTGCTAGAGGACAGGGTAGCTCCTACGAGCAGTACTTC.

The sample holds many counts of this clone. The chain couples TRBV7-9 to TRBJ2-2; unclear D gene. Germline assignment: CDR1 SEHNR and CDR2 FQNEAQ (reference sequence). The V gene lost 1 base and the J gene lost 6 bases, with 12 bases spanning the gap. This CDR3 is 15 amino acids long. The CDR3 DNA follows: TGTGCCAGCAGCTTAGGAGCTAGAGCTTCCGGGGAGCTGTTTTTT. Its protein product is CASSLGARASGELFF.

The sample holds many counts of this clone. This chain joins TRBV10-2 and TRBJ2-5, with D perhaps TRBD1 or TRBD2 (5 bases each). The CDR3 runs to 15 residues. Germline lookup yields CDR1 WSHSY and CDR2 SAAADI. Trimming left V 0 bases short and J 6 bases short, with 14 bases between. The CDR3 region is CASSESRVGRKTQYF. For the CDR3, the DNA is TGCGCCAGCAGTGAGTCGAGGGTGGGGCGGAAGACCCAGTACTTC.

The CDR3 sequence: CASSRGPPSSYNEQFF. Here the CDR3 DNA reads TGCGCCAGCAGCAGAGGGCCACCGAGCTCCTACAATGAGCAGTTCTTC. The chain recombines TRBV5-1 with TRBJ2-1, with D possibly being TRBD2 (5 bases). CDR1 and CDR2 from the germline V gene are SGHRS and YFSETQ. V lost 4 bases to trimming and J lost 0 bases, with 14 bases between them. This CDR3 has 16 residues.

This clone was recorded many times. The chain joins TRBV18 to TRBJ2-5, with a possible D match to TRBD1 (5 bases). Germline V gene data show CDR1 as KGHSH and CDR2 as LQKENI. Trimming stripped 0 bases from V and 9 bases from J, with 26 bases between. The CDR3 length is 18 residues. Written as DNA, the CDR3 is TGTGCCAGCTCACCACCATCAGCTCCGGCAGGGCACCCAATGGCCCAGTACTTC. Its translation is CASSPPSAPAGHPMAQYF. Together with reference TRBV18 and TRBJ2-5, the CDR3 gives the full variable domain: NAGVMQNPRHLVRRRGQEARLRCSPMKGHSHVYWYRQLPEEGLKFMVYLQKENIIDESGMPKERFSAEFPKEGPSILRIQQVVRGDSAAYFCASSPPSAPAGHPMAQYFGPGTRLLVL.

By share, this clone counts as medium-sized. The genes are TRBV12-3 or TRBV12-4 and TRBJ2-7; no firm D call. There are 12 residues in the CDR3. Trimming pared 4 bases from V and 8 bases from J, leaving 12 bases between. CDR3 protein: CASSSLLGQQYF. DNA for the CDR3: TGTGCCAGCAGTTCCCTTCTCGGTCAGCAGTACTTC.

This clone was seen many times. The chain uses TRBV2 and TRBJ2-5; 9 nucleotides agree with TRBD1. The CDR3 has 14 amino acids. Germline V lookup: CDR1 SNHLY, CDR2 FYNNEI. Unmatched junction bases numbered 8, after V lost 7 bases and J lost 5 bases. The CDR3 nucleotides are TGTGCCAGCACTTCCGACAGGGGGACGGAGACCCAGTACTTC. It yields the protein CASTSDRGTETQYF.

This clone appeared many times. The chain joins TRBV9 to TRBJ2-2; 12 bases agree with TRBD2. Germline trimming cut 4 bases from V and 4 bases from J; bases unmatched to any gene: 8. Per germline, CDR1 SGDLS and CDR2 YYNGEE. The CDR3 is 17 amino acids. CDR3 sequence: CASSRTASGRGTGELFF. Here the CDR3 DNA reads TGTGCCAGCAGCCGAACCGCTAGCGGGAGGGGCACCGGGGAGCTGTTTTTT.

Note on this clone: One end of the junction varies from germline; a read error may be responsible. Other DNA sequences of this sample code for an identical CDR3. This chain links TRBV6-5 with TRBJ2-7; no firm D call. This CDR3 contains 15 residues. The germline V gene encodes CDR1 MNHEY and CDR2 SVGAGI. CDR3 sequence: CASSYSFLGAYEQYF. The CDR3 DNA reads TGTGCCAGCAGTTACTCTTTCCTAGGAGCCTACGAACAGTACTTC.

This sequence joins TRBV6-1 and TRBJ1-2; TRBD1 might be the D (5 bases). V was cut by 0 bases and J by 4 bases, with 21 bases left in between. CDR1 is MNHNS, CDR2 SASEGT, per germline. This CDR3 spans 18 amino acids. CDR3 DNA sequence: TGTGCCAGCAGTGAAGCGCTTTTTAGATCAGGGTTCGGCTATGGCTACACCTTC. Protein: CASSEALFRSGFGYGYTF.

This clone has ten or more counts. This rearrangement joins TRBV6-2 or TRBV6-3 to TRBJ2-3; D is ambiguous. This CDR3 spans 13 amino acids. The ends were cut back, 2 bases at V and 5 bases at J, with 8 bases in the middle. CDR1 is MNHEY, CDR2 SVGEGT, per germline. The CDR3 loop reads CASSYRGQDTQYF. The CDR3 DNA reads as TGTGCCAGCAGTTACAGAGGCCAAGATACGCAGTATTTT.

This clone has a count of ten or more. The rearrangement uses TRBV7-9 and TRBJ2-2, with unresolved D. Germline V CDR1 and CDR2: SEHNR, FQNEAQ (reference sequence). Trimming removed 5 bases from V and 1 base from J, with 5 bases in between. The CDR3 is 13 amino acids. The CDR3, as DNA: TGTGCCAGCAGCCCACAGAACACCGGGGAGCTGTTTTTT. It specifies CASSPQNTGELFF.

This clone is classed as medium-sized. Different DNA sequences within this sample yield the same CDR3. V is TRBV6-5 and J is TRBJ1-6; no clear D gene. The CDR3 is 15 amino acids. Looked up from germline, CDR1 is MNHEY and CDR2 is SVGAGI. V was pared by 0 bases and J by 7 bases, with 10 bases between. The CDR3 reads CASSYSNLGNSPLHF. The CDR3, as DNA: TGTGCCAGCAGTTACTCGAATCTGGGGAATTCACCCCTCCACTTT.

Judged by abundance, this clone is medium-sized. This rearrangement joins TRBV6-2 or TRBV6-3 to TRBJ2-3; perhaps TRBD2 as D (5 bases). Germline-derived CDR1 and CDR2 are MNHEY and SVGEGT. Trimming stripped 6 bases from V and 5 bases from J, with 9 bases between. This CDR3 contains 12 residues. CDR3 coding DNA: TGTGCCAGCAGCCGGGGAGAAGATACGCAGTATTTT. Protein: CASSRGEDTQYF.

This clone was detected once. A much bigger clone sits one base away, suggesting this may be a read error. The chain links TRBV9 to TRBJ2-7, with D maybe TRBD2 (6 bases). The CDR3 covers 14 residues. V gave up 5 bases and J gave up 0 bases, with 12 bases separating them. CDR1 is SGDLS and CDR2 is YYNGEE in the germline V gene. Written as DNA, the CDR3 is TGTGCCAGCAGGCCGCGGGGCGACTCCTACGAGCAGTACTTC. Protein sequence: CASRPRGDSYEQYF.

About this clone: Since a much larger clone is just one base distant, this may be a read error. The CDR3 does not end in the conserved phenylalanine or tryptophan, so this is likely a read error. Other DNA sequences of this sample code for an identical CDR3. The V and J genes are TRBV10-3 and TRBJ2-2, with TRBD2 identical over 7 bases. The CDR3 covers 14 residues. J was trimmed by 5 bases and V by 10 bases; bases with no gene match: 10. Germline V gives CDR1 ENHRY, CDR2 SYGVKD. CDR3 nucleotide sequence: TGTGCCACCTCGGGGAGGGAGGGGACCGGGGAGCTGTTTTCT. This sequence encodes CATSGREGTGELFS.